Following are 6 T cell receptor beta chains from one sample sequenced in a study of T cells after posttransplantation cyclophosphamide. Data came from immunoSEQ multiplex PCR; TCRdb stores just in-frame clones and leaves some out. The sample includes approximately 52,000 clones, roughly 86% of them seen just once. The sample taken for sequencing was PBMCs. These receptors were collected from a man aged 30 to 45 with a blood cancer, CMV-positive, and with a related stem cell donor.

The chain carries TRBV29-1 and TRBJ2-3; TRBD1 aligns across 10 bases. CDR1 SQVTM and CDR2 ANQGSEA come from the germline V gene. The CDR3 loop spans 12 amino acids. The V and J ends lost 7 bases and 6 bases, in that order; junction bases with no gene match: 4. The DNA of the CDR3 is TGCAGCGCGACAGGGGGCAGGGATACGCAGTATTTT. Amino acid sequence: CSATGGRDTQYF.

This chain connects TRBV7-8 to TRBJ2-1; 8 positions agree with TRBD2. This CDR3 comprises 15 residues. V was pared by 3 bases and J by 5 bases, with 6 bases of the junction left unmatched. CDR1 is SGHVS and CDR2 is FQNEAQ in the germline V gene. The CDR3 sequence: CASSLWTSQNNEQFF. CDR3 bases: TGTGCCAGCAGCTTGTGGACTAGCCAGAACAATGAGCAGTTCTTC.

This rearrangement joins TRBV5-5 to TRBJ2-7, with D maybe TRBD1 (7 bases). Looked up from germline, CDR1 is SGHKS and CDR2 is YYEKEE (reference sequence). Trimming stripped 2 bases from V and 0 bases from J, with 9 bases between. The CDR3 is 14 residues long. CDR3 sequence: CASSFQGGSYEQYF. Here the CDR3 DNA reads TGTGCCAGCAGCTTTCAGGGGGGCTCCTACGAGCAGTACTTC.

V is TRBV7-3 and J is TRBJ2-7; 7 nucleotides line up with TRBD2. The CDR3 spans 14 residues. Unmatched junction bases numbered 6, after V lost 5 bases and J lost 2 bases. Germline CDR1 reads SGHTA; CDR2 reads FQGTGA. Here the CDR3 DNA reads TGTGCCAGCAGCCCCCGGGAGGCAGCCTACGAGCAGTACTTC. Residues: CASSPREAAYEQYF.

The gene calls are TRBV7-9 and TRBJ2-5; 8 bases line up with TRBD1. This CDR3 is built from 14 residues. In germline, CDR1 is SEHNR, CDR2 FQNEAQ (reference sequence). The ends lost 5 bases at V and 4 bases at J; junction bases unmatched: 6. CDR3 nucleotides: TGTGCCAGCAGCCAACAGGGGGGTCCAGAGACCCAGTACTTC. Its protein is CASSQQGGPETQYF.

J is TRBJ2-1 and V is TRBV5-1; 12 bases match TRBD2. The CDR3 is 15 amino acids. V lost 1 base, J lost 7 bases, and 3 bases stayed unmatched. CDR1 and CDR2 (germline): SGHRS, YFSETQ. This CDR3 reads CASSLRGTSGNEQFF. Here the CDR3 DNA reads TGCGCCAGCAGCTTGAGAGGGACTAGCGGGAATGAGCAGTTCTTC.